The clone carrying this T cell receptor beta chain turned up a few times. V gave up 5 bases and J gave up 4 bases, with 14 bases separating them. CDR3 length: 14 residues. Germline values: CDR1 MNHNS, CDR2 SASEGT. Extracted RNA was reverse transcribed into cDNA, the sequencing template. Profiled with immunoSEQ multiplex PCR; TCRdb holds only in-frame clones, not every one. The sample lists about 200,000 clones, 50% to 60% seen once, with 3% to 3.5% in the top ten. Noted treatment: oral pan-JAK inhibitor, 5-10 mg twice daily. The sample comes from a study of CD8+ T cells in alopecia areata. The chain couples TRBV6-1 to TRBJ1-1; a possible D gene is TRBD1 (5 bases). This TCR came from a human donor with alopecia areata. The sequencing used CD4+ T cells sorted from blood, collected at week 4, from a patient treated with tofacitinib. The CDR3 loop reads CASSQDRSSTEAFF. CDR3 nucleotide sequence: TGTGCCAGCAGTCAAGACAGAAGTAGCACTGAAGCTTTCTTT.